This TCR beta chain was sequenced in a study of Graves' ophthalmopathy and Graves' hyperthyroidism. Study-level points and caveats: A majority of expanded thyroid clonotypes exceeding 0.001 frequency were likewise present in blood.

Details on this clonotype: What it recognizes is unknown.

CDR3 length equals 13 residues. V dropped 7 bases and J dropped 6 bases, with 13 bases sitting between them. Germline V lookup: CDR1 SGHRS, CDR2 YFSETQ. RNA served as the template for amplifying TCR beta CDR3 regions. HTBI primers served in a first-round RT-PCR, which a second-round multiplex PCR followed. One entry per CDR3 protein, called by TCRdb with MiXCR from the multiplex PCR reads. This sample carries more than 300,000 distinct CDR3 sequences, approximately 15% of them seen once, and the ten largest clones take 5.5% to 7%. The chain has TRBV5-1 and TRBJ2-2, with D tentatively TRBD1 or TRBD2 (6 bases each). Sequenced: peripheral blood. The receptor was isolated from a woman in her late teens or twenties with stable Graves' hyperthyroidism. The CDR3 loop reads CASFPGGPGELFF. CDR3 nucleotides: TGCGCCAGCTTTCCCGGGGGCCCCGGGGAGCTGTTTTTT.